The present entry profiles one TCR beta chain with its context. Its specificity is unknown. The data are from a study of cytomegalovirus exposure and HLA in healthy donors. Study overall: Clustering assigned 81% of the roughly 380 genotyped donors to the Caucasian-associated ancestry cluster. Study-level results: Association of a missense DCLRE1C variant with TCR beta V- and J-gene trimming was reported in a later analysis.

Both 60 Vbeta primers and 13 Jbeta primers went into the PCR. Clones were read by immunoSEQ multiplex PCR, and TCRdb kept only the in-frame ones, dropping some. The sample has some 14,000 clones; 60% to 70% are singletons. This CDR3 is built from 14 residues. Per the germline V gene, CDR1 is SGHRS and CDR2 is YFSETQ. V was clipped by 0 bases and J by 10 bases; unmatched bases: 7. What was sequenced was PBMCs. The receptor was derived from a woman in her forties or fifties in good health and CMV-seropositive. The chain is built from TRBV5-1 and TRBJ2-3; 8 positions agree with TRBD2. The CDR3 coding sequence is TGCGCCAGCAGCTTGGCCCCTAGCGGGCGACCGCAGTATTTT. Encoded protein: CASSLAPSGRPQYF. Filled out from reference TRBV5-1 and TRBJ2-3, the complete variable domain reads KAGVTQTPRYLIKTRGQQVTLSCSPISGHRSVSWYQQTPGQGLQFLFEYFSETQRNKGNFPGRFSGRQFSNSRSEMNVSTLELGDSALYLCASSLAPSGRPQYFGPGTRLTVL.